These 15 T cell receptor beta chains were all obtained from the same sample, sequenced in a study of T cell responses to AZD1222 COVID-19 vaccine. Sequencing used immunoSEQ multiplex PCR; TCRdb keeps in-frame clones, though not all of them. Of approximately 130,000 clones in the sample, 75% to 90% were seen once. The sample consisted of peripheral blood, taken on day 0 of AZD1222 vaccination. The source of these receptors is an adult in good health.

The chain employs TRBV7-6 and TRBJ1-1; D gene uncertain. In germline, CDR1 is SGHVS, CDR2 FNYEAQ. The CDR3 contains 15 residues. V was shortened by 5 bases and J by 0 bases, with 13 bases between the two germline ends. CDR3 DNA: TGTGCCAGCAGCCCCGAGGCAGTTTTGAACACTGAAGCTTTCTTT. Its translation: CASSPEAVLNTEAFF.

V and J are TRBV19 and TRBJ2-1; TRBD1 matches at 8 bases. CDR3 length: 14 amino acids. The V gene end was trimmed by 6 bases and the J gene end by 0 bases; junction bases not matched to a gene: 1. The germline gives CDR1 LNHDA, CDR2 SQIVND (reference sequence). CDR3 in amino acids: CASRDRDSYNEQFF. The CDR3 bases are TGTGCCAGTAGGGACAGGGACTCCTACAATGAGCAGTTCTTC.

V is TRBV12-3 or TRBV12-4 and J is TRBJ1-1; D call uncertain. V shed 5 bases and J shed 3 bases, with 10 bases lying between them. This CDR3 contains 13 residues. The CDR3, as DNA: TGTGCCAGCAGTCGCTTGTTGTACACTGAAGCTTTCTTT. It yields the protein CASSRLLYTEAFF.

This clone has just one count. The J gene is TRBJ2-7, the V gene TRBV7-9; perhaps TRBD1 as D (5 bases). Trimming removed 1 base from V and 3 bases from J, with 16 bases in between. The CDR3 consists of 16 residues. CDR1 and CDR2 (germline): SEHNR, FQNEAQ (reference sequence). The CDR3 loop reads CASSLGSMGRGYEQYF. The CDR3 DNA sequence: TGTGCCAGCAGCTTAGGGTCGATGGGAAGGGGCTACGAGCAGTACTTC.

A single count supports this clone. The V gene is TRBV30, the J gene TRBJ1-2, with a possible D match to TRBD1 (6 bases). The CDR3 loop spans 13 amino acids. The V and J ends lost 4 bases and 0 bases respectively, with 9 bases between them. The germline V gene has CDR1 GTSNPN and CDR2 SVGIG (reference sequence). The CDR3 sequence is CAWNRAANYGYTF. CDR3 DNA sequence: TGTGCCTGGAACAGGGCCGCTAACTATGGCTACACCTTC.

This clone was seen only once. CDR3 residues: CASSPLVAGREQYF. CDR3 sequence (DNA): TGTGCCAGCTCACCACTAGTAGCGGGACGCGAGCAGTACTTC. The chain recombines TRBV18 with TRBJ2-7, with 8 positions matching TRBD2. The CDR3 covers 14 residues. Trimming cost V 1 base and J 6 bases; bases outside gene matches: 5. CDR1 KGHSH and CDR2 LQKENI come from the germline V gene. The full variable domain, in which reference TRBV18 and TRBJ2-7 provide the parts outside the CDR3, is NAGVMQNPRHLVRRRGQEARLRCSPMKGHSHVYWYRQLPEEGLKFMVYLQKENIIDESGMPKERFSAEFPKEGPSILRIQQVVRGDSAAYFCASSPLVAGREQYFGPGTRLTVT.

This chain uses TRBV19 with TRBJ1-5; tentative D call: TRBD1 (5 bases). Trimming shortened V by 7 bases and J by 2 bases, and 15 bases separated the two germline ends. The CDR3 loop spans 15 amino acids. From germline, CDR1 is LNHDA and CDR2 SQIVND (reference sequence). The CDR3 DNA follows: TGTGCCAGTACCATGGGGCAGGGAGGCAATCAGCCCCAGCATTTT. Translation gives CASTMGQGGNQPQHF.

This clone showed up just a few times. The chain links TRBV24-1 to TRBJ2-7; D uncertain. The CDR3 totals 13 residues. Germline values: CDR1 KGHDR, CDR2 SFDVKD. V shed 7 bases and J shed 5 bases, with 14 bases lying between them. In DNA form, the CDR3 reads TGTGCCACCAGGCCGCGGTTTGGTAACGAGCAGTACTTC. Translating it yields CATRPRFGNEQYF.

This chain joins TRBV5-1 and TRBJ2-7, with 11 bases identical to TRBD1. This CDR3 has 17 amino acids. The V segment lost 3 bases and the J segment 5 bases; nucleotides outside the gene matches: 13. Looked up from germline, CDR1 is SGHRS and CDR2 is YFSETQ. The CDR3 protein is CASSYRTGGVPSDEQYF. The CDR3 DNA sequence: TGCGCCAGCAGCTATCGGACAGGGGGCGTCCCTTCCGACGAGCAGTACTTC.

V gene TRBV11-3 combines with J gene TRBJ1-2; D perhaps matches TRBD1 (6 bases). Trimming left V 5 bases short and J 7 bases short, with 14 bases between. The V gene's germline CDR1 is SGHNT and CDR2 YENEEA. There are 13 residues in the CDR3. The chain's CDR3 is CASSGRTDSGYTF. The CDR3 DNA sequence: TGTGCCAGCAGCGGGAGGACAGATAGTGGCTACACCTTC.

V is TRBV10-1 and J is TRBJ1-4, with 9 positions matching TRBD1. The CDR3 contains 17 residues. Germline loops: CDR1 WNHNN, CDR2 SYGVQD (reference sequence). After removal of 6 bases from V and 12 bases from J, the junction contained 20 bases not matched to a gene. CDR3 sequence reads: CASSLERDRASDFELFF. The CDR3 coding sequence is TGCGCCAGCAGCCTCGAACGGGACAGGGCCTCCGATTTCGAACTGTTTTTT.

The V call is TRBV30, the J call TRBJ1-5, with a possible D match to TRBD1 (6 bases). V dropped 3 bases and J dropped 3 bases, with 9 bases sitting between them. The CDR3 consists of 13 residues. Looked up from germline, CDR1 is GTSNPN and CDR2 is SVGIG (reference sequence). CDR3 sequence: CAWSGQNNQPQHF. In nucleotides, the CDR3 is TGTGCCTGGAGCGGACAGAACAATCAGCCCCAGCATTTT. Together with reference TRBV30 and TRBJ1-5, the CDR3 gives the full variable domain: SQTIHQWPATLVQPVGSPLSLECTVEGTSNPNLYWYRQAAGRGLQLLFYSVGIGQISSEVPQNLSASRPQDRQFILSSKKLLLSDSGFYLCAWSGQNNQPQHFGDGTRLSIL.

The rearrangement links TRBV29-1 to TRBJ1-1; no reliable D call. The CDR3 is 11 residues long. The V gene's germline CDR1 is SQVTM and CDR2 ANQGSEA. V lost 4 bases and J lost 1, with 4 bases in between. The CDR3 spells CSVARNTEAFF. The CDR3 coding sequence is TGCAGCGTTGCCAGGAACACTGAAGCTTTCTTT. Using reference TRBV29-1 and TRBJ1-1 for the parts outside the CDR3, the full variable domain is SAVISQKPSRDICQRGTSLTIQCQVDSQVTMMFWYRQQPGQSLTLIATANQGSEATYESGFVIDKFPISRPNLTFSTLTVSNMSPEDSSIYLCSVARNTEAFFGQGTRLTVV.

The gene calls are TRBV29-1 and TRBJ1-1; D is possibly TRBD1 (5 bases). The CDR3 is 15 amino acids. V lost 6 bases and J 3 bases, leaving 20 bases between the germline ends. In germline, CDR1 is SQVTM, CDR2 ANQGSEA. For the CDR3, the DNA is TGCAGCGTAACCATCAGGGCTCGCGCCGACACTGAAGCTTTCTTT. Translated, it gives CSVTIRARADTEAFF.

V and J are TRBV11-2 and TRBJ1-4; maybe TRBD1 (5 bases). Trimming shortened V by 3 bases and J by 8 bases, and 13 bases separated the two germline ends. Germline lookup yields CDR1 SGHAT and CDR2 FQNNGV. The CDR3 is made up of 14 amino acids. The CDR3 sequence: CASSLGGISEKLFF. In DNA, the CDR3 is TGTGCCAGCAGCTTGGGGGGAATAAGCGAAAAACTGTTTTTT.